This T cell receptor (beta chain) was sequenced in a study of early T cells in non-severe SARS-CoV-2 infection. Study details: Sequencing used unsorted whole-blood bulk RNA, so chains lack pairing.

The TCR library protocol was used to attach unique molecular identifiers. These identifiers were attached to individual cDNA molecules. TCRdb itself ran the 5' RACE reads through MiXCR, one entry per CDR3 protein. The data contain 85,000 to 100,000 distinct CDR3 sequences, less than 15% of them seen just once; the ten biggest clones take up about 2%. Germline V gives CDR1 SGHRS, CDR2 YFSETQ. V gave up 3 bases and J gave up 1 base; unmatched junction bases: 3. This CDR3 comprises 15 residues. This clonotype is a singleton in its sample. The antigen is undetermined. General study findings and limits: The VDJdb matching leaned toward anti-spike CD8 responses and overlooked private and CD4 specificities.

J is TRBJ2-1 and V is TRBV5-1, with TRBD1 matching 8 bases. Source material: whole blood. The TCR sequence derives from an adult who was a healthcare worker with PCR-confirmed SARS-CoV-2 infection or an uninfected control (not recorded which). The DNA for the CDR3 is TGCGCCAGCAGCTCCAGGGGGCAGTCCTACAATGAGCAGTTCTTC. It specifies CASSSRGQSYNEQFF. The full variable domain, rest sourced from reference TRBV5-1 and TRBJ2-1, is KAGVTQTPRYLIKTRGQQVTLSCSPISGHRSVSWYQQTPGQGLQFLFEYFSETQRNKGNFPGRFSGRQFSNSRSEMNVSTLELGDSALYLCASSSRGQSYNEQFFGPGTRLTVL.